These T cell receptor beta chains were read from a single sample in a study of tumor-infiltrating lymphocytes in primary liver carcinoma. One entry per CDR3 protein results from TCRdb running MiXCR on the multiplex PCR reads. Counted here are approximately 330,000 distinct CDR3 sequences, 65% occurring once; the ten biggest clones make up about 6.5%. The sample comprised peripheral blood. These receptors were collected from a man aged 40-55 years with primary liver carcinoma and hepatitis B virus infection. CDR3s include the opening cysteine and the closing phenylalanine or tryptophan. The D gene is left open where the match is weak. Where a row states a size, it is once, few, many or the class of an expanded clone; other rows omit it.

CDR3aa,CDR3nt,v_gene,abundance,j_gene,d_gene
CSARATGRGILGYTF,TGCAGTGCTAGAGCAACCGGGAGAGGTATACTTGGCTACACCTTC,TRBV20-1,.,TRBJ1-2,.
CASSINHGGRQPQHF,TGTGCCAGTAGTATCAATCACGGGGGAAGACAGCCCCAGCATTTT,TRBV19,once,TRBJ1-5,.
CASSLVAGNTEAFF,TGCGCCAGCAGCTTGGTTGCGGGGAACACTGAAGCTTTCTTT,TRBV5-1,.,TRBJ1-1,.
CDSTSQGALNSPLHF,TGTGACAGCACCTCCCAGGGGGCGCTGAATTCACCCCTCCACTTT,TRBV7-8,.,TRBJ1-6,TRBD1
CASSTTHSGNTIYF,TGTGCCAGCAGTACGACACACTCTGGAAACACCATATATTTT,TRBV4-2,many,TRBJ1-3,.
CASSLVKGAVEQFF,TGCGCCAGCAGCTTGGTAAAGGGGGCGGTTGAGCAGTTCTTC,TRBV5-1,few,TRBJ2-1,TRBD1
CASSQDAYEQYF,TGCGCCAGCAGTCAGGACGCCTACGAGCAGTACTTC,TRBV5-1,.,TRBJ2-7,.
CASSADHVDTQYF,TGTGCCAGCAGCGCCGACCACGTGGATACGCAGTATTTT,TRBV5-4,.,TRBJ2-3,.
CASSPTWGSYEQYF,TGTGCCAGCAGCCCGACGTGGGGCTCCTACGAGCAGTACTTT,TRBV11-2,.,TRBJ2-7,.
CASSQEETQYF,TGTGCCAGCAGCCAAGAAGAGACCCAGTACTTC,TRBV6-6,many,TRBJ2-5,.
CASSSSRTSGLSIDTQYF,TGTGCCAGCAGCTCTAGCCGGACTAGCGGGCTTAGCATAGATACGCAGTATTTT,TRBV4-3,.,TRBJ2-3,TRBD2
CSVALSTTEAFF,TGCAGCGTTGCATTGAGTACCACTGAAGCTTTCTTT,TRBV29-1,many,TRBJ1-1,.
CTSSEIGGYTF,TGTACCAGCAGTGAAATTGGCGGCTACACCTTC,TRBV2,.,TRBJ1-2,.
CASRGFGQGNSPLRF,.,TRBV28,.,TRBJ1-6,.
CASSSPAEGHLVYEQYF,TGTGCCAGCAGTTCCCCGGCAGAAGGACATCTCGTCTACGAGCAGTACTTC,TRBV6-6,many,TRBJ2-7,.
CSSSTGQGAYEQYF,TGTTCCAGCAGTACCGGACAGGGCGCCTACGAGCAGTACTTC,TRBV12-3/TRBV12-4,.,TRBJ2-7,TRBD1
CASSGYRGSLTGELFF,TGTGCCAGCAGTGGATATCGAGGGAGTCTCACCGGGGAGCTGTTTTTT,TRBV6-1,once,TRBJ2-2,.
CAGSLLGGGTGELFF,TGTGCCGGCAGTTTGTTGGGAGGAGGCACCGGGGAGCTGTTTTTT,TRBV12-3/TRBV12-4,.,TRBJ2-2,.
CASSSFSGDESSYNEHFF,TGTGCCAGCAGCTCGTTCTCCGGTGACGAGAGCTCCTACAATGAGCACTTCTTC,TRBV11-2,.,TRBJ2-1,.
CASSPGTSGVGSAQYF,TGTGCCAGTAGTCCCGGGACTAGCGGGGTTGGCTCGGCCCAGTACTTC,TRBV28,.,TRBJ2-5,TRBD2
CASSPTGTSGYTF,TGTGCCAGCAGTCCTACCGGGACCAGTGGCTACACCTTC,TRBV11-2,many,TRBJ1-2,.
CASSYYPGLAGGLGELFF,TGTGCCAGCAGTTACTATCCGGGACTAGCGGGAGGGCTGGGGGAGCTGTTTTTC,TRBV6-5,once,TRBJ2-2,TRBD2
CATRDYNSPLHF,TGTGCCACCAGGGATTATAATTCACCCCTCCACTTT,TRBV28,few,TRBJ1-6,.
CASSLVEDSTDTQYF,TGTGCCAGCAGCTTGGTTGAGGACAGCACAGATACGCAGTATTTT,TRBV13,few,TRBJ2-3,.
CASSSLIPGHGLNEQFF,TGTGCAAGCAGCTCTCTCATCCCGGGACATGGTCTCAATGAGCAGTTCTTC,TRBV11-2,.,TRBJ2-1,.
CASSVHRGRLGEQFF,TGTGCCAGCAGCGTTCACAGGGGACGATTGGGTGAGCAGTTCTTC,TRBV11-1,.,TRBJ2-1,TRBD1
CANSLGTSGTYEQYF,TGTGCCAACAGCTTAGGGACTAGCGGGACCTACGAGCAGTATTTC,TRBV7-9,.,TRBJ2-7,TRBD2
CASSHRSSQYNEQFF,TGTGCCAGCAGCCATAGGTCCTCACAGTACAATGAGCAGTTCTTC,TRBV11-2,.,TRBJ2-1,.
CTSSLMGGLEETQYF,TGTACCAGCAGCTTGATGGGAGGGCTAGAGGAGACTCAGTACTTC,TRBV11-2,.,TRBJ2-5,TRBD2
CASSFYRMGTGELFF,TGTGCCAGCAGCTTTTACCGGATGGGCACCGGTGAGCTGTTTTTT,TRBV11-2,.,TRBJ2-2,.
CASSFASGELFF,TGTGCCAGCAGCTTCGCAAGCGGGGAGCTTTTTTTC,TRBV11-2,.,TRBJ2-2,TRBD2
CFSSLGTSGTFSSYEQYF,TGTTTCAGCAGCCTCGGGACTAGCGGCACCTTTAGCTCCTACGAGCAGTACTTC,TRBV4-2,.,TRBJ2-7,TRBD2
CASSLEWGGGHTDTQYF,TGTGCCAGCAGCTTAGAGTGGGGCGGGGGGCACACAGATACGCAGTATTTT,TRBV11-2,many,TRBJ2-3,TRBD2
CASSLVITGSSYDQYF,TGTGCCAGCAGCTTAGTTATAACAGGGAGCTCCTACGACCAGTACTTC,TRBV11-2,once,TRBJ2-7,.
CASSGAQGSYNDQFF,TGTGCCAGCAGTGGAGCTCAGGGCTCCTACAATGATCAGTTCTTC,TRBV6-1,.,TRBJ2-1,.
CASSLPAGDGYTF,TGTGCCAGCAGTTTACCTGCAGGGGACGGCTACACCTTC,TRBV11-2,.,TRBJ1-2,.
CVSSPGGYEQYF,TGTGTCAGCAGTCCAGGTGGATACGAGCAGTACTTC,TRBV11-2,once,TRBJ2-7,.
CPSSHWTGAGELFF,TGCCCCAGCAGTCACTGGACAGGGGCCGGGGAGCTGTTCTTT,TRBV28,.,TRBJ2-2,TRBD1
CATAPGPQSTEAFF,TGTGCCACCGCTCCAGGGCCGCAGAGCACTGAAGCTTTCTTT,TRBV6-1,few,TRBJ1-1,.
CASSPLQGPNYGYTF,TGTGCCAGCTCACCGTTACAGGGCCCGAACTATGGCTACACCTTC,TRBV18,few,TRBJ1-2,.
CASSLPGQGVDGYTF,TGTGCCAGCAGTTTACCAGGACAGGGGGTAGACGGTTACACCTTC,TRBV28,.,TRBJ1-2,TRBD1
CASSMRASGSTDTQYF,TGCGCCAGCAGCATGCGGGCTAGCGGGAGTACAGATACGCAGTATTTT,TRBV4-1,many,TRBJ2-3,TRBD2
CVWNGSGRTGELFF,TGTGTCTGGAATGGGAGCGGACGCACCGGGGAGCTGTTTTTT,TRBV30,once,TRBJ2-2,.
CASSLSSTGSYEQYF,TGTGCCAGCAGCCTTTCGTCGACGGGCTCCTACGAGCAGTACTTC,TRBV4-2,many,TRBJ2-7,.
CASSYEDQSLPADTQYF,TGTGCCAGCAGTTACGAGGACCAATCCCTCCCGGCAGATACGCAGTATTTT,TRBV6-6,.,TRBJ2-3,.
CASRSREVSSYEQYF,TGTGCCAGCAGGTCCCGGGAAGTCAGCTCCTACGAGCAGTACTTC,TRBV7-9,once,TRBJ2-7,.
CASSFWGDRGLSYNEQFF,TGTGCCAGCAGTTTCTGGGGGGACAGGGGGTTATCCTACAATGAGCAGTTCTTC,TRBV12-3/TRBV12-4,many,TRBJ2-1,TRBD1